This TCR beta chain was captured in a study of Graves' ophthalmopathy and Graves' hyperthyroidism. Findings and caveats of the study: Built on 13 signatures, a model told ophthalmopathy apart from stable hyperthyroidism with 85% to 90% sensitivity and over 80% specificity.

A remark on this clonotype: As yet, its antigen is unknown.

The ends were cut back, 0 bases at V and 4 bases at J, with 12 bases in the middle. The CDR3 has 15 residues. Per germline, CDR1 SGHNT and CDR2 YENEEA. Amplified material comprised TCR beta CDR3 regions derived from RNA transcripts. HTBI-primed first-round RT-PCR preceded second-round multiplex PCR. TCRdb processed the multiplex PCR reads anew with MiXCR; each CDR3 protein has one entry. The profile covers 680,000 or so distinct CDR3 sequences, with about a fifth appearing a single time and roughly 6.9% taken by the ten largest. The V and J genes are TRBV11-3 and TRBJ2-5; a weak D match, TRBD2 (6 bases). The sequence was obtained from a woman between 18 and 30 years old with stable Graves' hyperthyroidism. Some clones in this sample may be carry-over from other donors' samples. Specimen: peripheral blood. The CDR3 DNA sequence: TGTGCCAGCAGCTTAGACGGAGGGGTTTCAGAGACCCAGTACTTC. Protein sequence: CASSLDGGVSETQYF. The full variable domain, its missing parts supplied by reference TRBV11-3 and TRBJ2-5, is EAGVVQSPRYKIIEKKQPVAFWCNPISGHNTLYWYLQNLGQGPELLIRYENEEAVDDSQLPKDRFSAERLKGVDSTLKIQPAELGDSAVYLCASSLDGGVSETQYFGPGTRLLVL.